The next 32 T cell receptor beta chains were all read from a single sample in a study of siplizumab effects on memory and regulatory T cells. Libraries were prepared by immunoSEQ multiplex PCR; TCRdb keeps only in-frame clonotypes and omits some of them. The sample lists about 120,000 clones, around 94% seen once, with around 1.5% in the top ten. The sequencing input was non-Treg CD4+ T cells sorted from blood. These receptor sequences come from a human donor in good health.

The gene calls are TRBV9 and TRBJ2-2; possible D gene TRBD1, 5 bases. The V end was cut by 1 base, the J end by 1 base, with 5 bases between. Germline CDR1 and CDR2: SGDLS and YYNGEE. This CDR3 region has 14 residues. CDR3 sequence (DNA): TGTGCCAGCAGCGTACAGGGGAACACCGGGGAGCTGTTTTTT. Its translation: CASSVQGNTGELFF.

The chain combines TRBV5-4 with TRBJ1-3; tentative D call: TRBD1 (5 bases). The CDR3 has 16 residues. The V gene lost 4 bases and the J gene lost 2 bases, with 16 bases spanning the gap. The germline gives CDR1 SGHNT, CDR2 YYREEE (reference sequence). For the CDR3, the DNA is TGTGCCAGCAGCCGAGACGGGGGGAAGGCTGGAAACACCATATATTTT. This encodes CASSRDGGKAGNTIYF.

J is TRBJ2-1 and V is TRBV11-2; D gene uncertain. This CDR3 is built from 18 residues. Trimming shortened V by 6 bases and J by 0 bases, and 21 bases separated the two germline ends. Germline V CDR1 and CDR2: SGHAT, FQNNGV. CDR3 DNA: TGTGCCAGCAGGGCCGGGTCAGCCTTGACGTACTCCTACAATGAGCAGTTCTTC. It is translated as CASRAGSALTYSYNEQFF.

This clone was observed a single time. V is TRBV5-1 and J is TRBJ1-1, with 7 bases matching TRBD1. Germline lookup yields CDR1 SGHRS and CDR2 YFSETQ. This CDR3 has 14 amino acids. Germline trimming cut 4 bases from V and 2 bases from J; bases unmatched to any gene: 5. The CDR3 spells CASSPGTANTEAFF. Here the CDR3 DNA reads TGCGCCAGCAGCCCGGGGACAGCCAACACTGAAGCTTTCTTT. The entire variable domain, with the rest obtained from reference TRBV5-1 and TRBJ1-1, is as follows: KAGVTQTPRYLIKTRGQQVTLSCSPISGHRSVSWYQQTPGQGLQFLFEYFSETQRNKGNFPGRFSGRQFSNSRSEMNVSTLELGDSALYLCASSPGTANTEAFFGQGTRLTVV.

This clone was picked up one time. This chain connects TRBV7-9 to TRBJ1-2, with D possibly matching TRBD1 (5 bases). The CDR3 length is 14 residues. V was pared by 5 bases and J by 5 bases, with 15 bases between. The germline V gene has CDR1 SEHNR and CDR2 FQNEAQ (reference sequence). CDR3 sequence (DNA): TGTGCCAGCAGCCCGCCCGGGGGGAATTATGGCTACACCTTC. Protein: CASSPPGGNYGYTF.

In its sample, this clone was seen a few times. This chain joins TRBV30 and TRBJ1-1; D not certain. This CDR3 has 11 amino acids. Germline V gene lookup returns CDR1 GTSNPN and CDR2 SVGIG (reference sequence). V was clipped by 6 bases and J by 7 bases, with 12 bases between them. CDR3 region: CACQSVNEAFF. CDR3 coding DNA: TGTGCCTGCCAAAGCGTAAATGAAGCTTTCTTT.

The DNA for the CDR3 is TGTGCCAGCAGCTTAGCGCCCAGGGGAGGGGGGACTGAAGCTTTCTTT. Translation gives CASSLAPRGGGTEAFF. This chain connects TRBV7-6 to TRBJ1-1; D might be TRBD1 (6 bases). The V gene's germline CDR1 is SGHVS and CDR2 FNYEAQ. The CDR3 covers 16 residues. Trimming removed 0 bases at V and 5 bases at J, with 16 bases between.

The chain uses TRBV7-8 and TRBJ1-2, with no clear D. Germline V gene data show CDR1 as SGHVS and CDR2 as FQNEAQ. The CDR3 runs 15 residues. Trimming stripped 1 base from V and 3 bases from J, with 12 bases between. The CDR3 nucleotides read TGTGCCAGCAGCTTAGAAGGGTTAATGGACTATGGCTACACCTTC. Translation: CASSLEGLMDYGYTF.

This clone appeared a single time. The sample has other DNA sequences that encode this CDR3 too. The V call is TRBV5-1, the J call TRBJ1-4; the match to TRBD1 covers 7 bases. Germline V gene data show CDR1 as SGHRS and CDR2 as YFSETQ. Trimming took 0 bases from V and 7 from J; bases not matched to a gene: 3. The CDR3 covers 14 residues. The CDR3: CASSLGQGGEKLFF. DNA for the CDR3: TGCGCCAGCAGCTTGGGACAGGGAGGTGAAAAACTGTTTTTT.

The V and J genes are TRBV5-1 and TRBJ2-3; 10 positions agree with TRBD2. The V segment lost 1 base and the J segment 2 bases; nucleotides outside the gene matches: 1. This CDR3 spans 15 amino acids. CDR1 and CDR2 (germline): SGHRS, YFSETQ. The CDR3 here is CASSLLAGVTDTQYF. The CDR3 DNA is TGCGCCAGCAGCTTGCTAGCGGGAGTCACAGATACGCAGTATTTT.

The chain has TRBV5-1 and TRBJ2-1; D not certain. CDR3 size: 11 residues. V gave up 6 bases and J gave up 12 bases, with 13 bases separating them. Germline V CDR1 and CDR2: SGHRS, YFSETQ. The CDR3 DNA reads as TGCGCCAGCACACTAACGGCGGTGCAGTTCTTC. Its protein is CASTLTAVQFF. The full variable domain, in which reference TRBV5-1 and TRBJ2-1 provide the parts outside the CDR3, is KAGVTQTPRYLIKTRGQQVTLSCSPISGHRSVSWYQQTPGQGLQFLFEYFSETQRNKGNFPGRFSGRQFSNSRSEMNVSTLELGDSALYLCASTLTAVQFFGPGTRLTVL.

CDR3 coding DNA: TGTGCCAGTAGTGCCCGGACTACCGCCGGGTCCGGGGAGCTGTTTTTT. Translation gives CASSARTTAGSGELFF. The chain carries TRBV19 and TRBJ2-2, with TRBD2 as a possible D gene (6 bases). In germline, CDR1 is LNHDA, CDR2 SQIVND (reference sequence). This CDR3 has 16 amino acids. The V end lost 5 bases, the J end lost 6 bases, and 19 bases lay between the germline ends.

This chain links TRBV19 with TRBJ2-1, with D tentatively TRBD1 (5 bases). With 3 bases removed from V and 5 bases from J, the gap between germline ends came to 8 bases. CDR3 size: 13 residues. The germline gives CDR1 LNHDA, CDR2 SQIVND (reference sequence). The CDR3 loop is CASSIQGNNEQFF. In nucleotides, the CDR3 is TGTGCCAGTAGTATCCAGGGCAACAATGAGCAGTTCTTC.

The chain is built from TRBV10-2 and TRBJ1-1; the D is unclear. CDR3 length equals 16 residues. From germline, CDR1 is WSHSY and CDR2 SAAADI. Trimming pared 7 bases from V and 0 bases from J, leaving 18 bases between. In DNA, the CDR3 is TGCGCCAGCAAGCGTCCTTTCGGGGAACTGAACACTGAAGCTTTCTTT. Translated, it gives CASKRPFGELNTEAFF.

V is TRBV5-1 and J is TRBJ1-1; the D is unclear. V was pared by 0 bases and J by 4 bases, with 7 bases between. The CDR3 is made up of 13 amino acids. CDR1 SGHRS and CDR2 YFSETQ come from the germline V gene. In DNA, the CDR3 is TGCGCCAGCAGCTTGGTTGGTCCCACTGAAGCTTTCTTT. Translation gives CASSLVGPTEAFF.

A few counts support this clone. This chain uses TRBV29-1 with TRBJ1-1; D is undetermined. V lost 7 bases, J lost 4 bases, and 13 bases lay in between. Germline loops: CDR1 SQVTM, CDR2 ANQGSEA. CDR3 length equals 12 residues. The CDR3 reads CSATGFSTEAFF. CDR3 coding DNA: TGCAGCGCCACTGGTTTCTCCACTGAAGCTTTCTTT.

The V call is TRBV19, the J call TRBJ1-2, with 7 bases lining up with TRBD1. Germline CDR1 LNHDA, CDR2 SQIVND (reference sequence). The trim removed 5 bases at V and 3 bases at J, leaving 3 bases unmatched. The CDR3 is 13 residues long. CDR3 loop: CASSDDRDYGYTF. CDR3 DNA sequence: TGTGCCAGTAGTGATGACAGGGACTATGGCTACACCTTC.

The CDR3 protein is CASSPRGTGAFNYGYTF. CDR3 coding DNA: TGTGCCAGCTCGCCCCGGGGGACAGGGGCGTTCAACTATGGCTACACCTTC. V is TRBV18 and J is TRBJ1-2, with 10 bases identical to TRBD1. Germline V gene sequence: CDR1 KGHSH, CDR2 LQKENI. The length of the CDR3 is 17 residues. The junction had 12 bases not matched to a gene; V was cut back by 6 bases and J by 2 bases. Full variable domain (missing parts from reference TRBV18 and TRBJ1-2): NAGVMQNPRHLVRRRGQEARLRCSPMKGHSHVYWYRQLPEEGLKFMVYLQKENIIDESGMPKERFSAEFPKEGPSILRIQQVVRGDSAAYFCASSPRGTGAFNYGYTFGSGTRLTVV.

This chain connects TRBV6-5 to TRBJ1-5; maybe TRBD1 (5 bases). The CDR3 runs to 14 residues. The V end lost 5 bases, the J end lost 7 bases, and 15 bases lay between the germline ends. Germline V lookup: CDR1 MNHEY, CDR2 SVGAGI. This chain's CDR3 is CASSAWGGAQPQHF. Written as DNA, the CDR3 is TGTGCCAGCAGTGCCTGGGGGGGTGCCCAGCCCCAGCATTTT.

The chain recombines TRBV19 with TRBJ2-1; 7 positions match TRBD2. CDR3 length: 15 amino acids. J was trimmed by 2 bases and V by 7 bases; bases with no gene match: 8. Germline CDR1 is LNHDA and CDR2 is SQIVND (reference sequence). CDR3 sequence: CASIGAGTTYNEQFF. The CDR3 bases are TGTGCCAGTATTGGGGCCGGGACTACCTACAATGAGCAGTTCTTC.

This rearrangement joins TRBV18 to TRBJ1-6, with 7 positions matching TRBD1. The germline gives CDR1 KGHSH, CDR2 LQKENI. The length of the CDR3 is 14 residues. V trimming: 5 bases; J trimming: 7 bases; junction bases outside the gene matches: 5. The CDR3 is CASSWDRENSPLHF. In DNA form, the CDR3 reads TGTGCCAGCTCATGGGACAGAGAAAATTCACCCCTCCACTTT.

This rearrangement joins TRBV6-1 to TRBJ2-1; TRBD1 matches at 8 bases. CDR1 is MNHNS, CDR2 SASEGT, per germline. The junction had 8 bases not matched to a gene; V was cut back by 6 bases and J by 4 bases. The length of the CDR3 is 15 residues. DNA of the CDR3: TGTGCCAGCAGCCAAGGGGGACAGGATTACAATGAGCAGTTCTTC. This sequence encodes CASSQGGQDYNEQFF.

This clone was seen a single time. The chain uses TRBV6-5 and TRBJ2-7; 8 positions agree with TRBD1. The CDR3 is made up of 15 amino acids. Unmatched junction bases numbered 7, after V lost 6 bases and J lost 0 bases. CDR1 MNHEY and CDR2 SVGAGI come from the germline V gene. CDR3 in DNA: TGTGCCAGCAGCCGGGACAGGTCGACCTCCTACGAGCAGTACTTC. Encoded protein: CASSRDRSTSYEQYF.

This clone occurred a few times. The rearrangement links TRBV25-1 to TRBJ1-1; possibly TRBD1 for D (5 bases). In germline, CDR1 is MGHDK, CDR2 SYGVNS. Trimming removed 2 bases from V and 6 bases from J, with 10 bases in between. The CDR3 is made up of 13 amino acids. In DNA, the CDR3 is TGTGCCAGCAGTGAAGGGGCTGCCGCTGAAGCTTTCTTT. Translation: CASSEGAAAEAFF. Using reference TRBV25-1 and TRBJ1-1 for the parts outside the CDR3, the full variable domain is EADIYQTPRYLVIGTGKKITLECSQTMGHDKMYWYQQDPGMELHLIHYSYGVNSTEKGDLSSESTVSRIRTEHFPLTLESARPSHTSQYLCASSEGAAAEAFFGQGTRLTVV.

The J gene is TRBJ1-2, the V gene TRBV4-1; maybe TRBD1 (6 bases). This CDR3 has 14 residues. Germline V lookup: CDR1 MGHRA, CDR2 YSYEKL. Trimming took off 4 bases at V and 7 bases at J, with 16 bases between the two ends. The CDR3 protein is CASSRAGGAPGYTF. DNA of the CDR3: TGCGCCAGCAGCCGGGCGGGGGGGGCGCCTGGCTACACCTTC.

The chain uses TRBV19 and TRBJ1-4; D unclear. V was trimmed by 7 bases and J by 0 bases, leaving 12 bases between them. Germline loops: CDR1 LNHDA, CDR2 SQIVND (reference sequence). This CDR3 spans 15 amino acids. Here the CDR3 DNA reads TGTGCCAGTACTAGGGCCTCCACAACTAATGAAAAACTGTTTTTT. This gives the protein CASTRASTTNEKLFF.

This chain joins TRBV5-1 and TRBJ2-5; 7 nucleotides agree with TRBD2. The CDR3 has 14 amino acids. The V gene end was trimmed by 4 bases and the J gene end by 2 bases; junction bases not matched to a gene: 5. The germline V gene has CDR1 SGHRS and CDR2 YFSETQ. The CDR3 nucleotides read TGCGCCAGCAGCCCCATACTAGCGCAAGAGACCCAGTACTTC. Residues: CASSPILAQETQYF. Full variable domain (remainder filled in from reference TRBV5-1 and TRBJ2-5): KAGVTQTPRYLIKTRGQQVTLSCSPISGHRSVSWYQQTPGQGLQFLFEYFSETQRNKGNFPGRFSGRQFSNSRSEMNVSTLELGDSALYLCASSPILAQETQYFGPGTRLLVL.

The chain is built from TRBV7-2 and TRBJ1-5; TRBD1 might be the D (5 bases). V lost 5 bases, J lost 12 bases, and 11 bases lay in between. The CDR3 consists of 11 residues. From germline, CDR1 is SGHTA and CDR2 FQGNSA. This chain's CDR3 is CASSAGGIQHF. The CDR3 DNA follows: TGTGCCAGCAGCGCCGGGGGAATCCAGCATTTT.

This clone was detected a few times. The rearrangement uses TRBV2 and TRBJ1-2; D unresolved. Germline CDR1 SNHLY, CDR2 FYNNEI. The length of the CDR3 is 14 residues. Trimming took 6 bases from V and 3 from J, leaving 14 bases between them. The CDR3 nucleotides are TGTGCCAGCAGGAGGTCGGAGAACCACTATGGCTACACCTTC. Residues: CASRRSENHYGYTF.

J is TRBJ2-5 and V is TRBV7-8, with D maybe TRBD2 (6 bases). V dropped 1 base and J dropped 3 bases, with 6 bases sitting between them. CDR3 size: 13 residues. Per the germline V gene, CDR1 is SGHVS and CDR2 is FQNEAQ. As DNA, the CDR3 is TGTGCCAGCAGCTTAGGCGGGGAAGAGACCCAGTACTTC. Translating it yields CASSLGGEETQYF.

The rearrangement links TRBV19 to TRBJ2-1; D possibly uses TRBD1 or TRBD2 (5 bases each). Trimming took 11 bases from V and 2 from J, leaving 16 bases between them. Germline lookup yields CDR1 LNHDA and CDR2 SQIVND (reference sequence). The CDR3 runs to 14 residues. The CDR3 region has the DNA TGTGCCGTAGGCGCGTGGGGGACCTACAATGAGCAGTTCTTC. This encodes CAVGAWGTYNEQFF.

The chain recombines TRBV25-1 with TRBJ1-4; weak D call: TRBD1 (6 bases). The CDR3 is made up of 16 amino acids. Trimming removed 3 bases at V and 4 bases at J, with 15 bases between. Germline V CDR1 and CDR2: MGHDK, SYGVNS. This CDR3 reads CASSDSTGRYNEKLFF. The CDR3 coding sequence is TGTGCCAGCAGTGATTCCACAGGGAGATATAATGAAAAACTGTTTTTT.